The rows below give T cell receptor beta chains drawn from one sample of a study of cytomegalovirus exposure and HLA in healthy donors. Method: immunoSEQ multiplex PCR; TCRdb's copy keeps in-frame clones and lacks some. Of about 200,000 clones listed, about 88% are singletons. The specimen sequenced was PBMCs. The receptors shown here come from a woman younger than 45 in good health and CMV-seronegative. The CDR3 runs from the conserved cysteine through the conserved F or W.

V gene	J gene	CDR3 protein
TRBV9	TRBJ1-1	CASSARFGRQGRAEAFF
TRBV11-2	TRBJ2-2	CASSFSREGSTGELFF
TRBV12-5	TRBJ2-1	CASGPGTRVVDEQFF
TRBV29-1	TRBJ2-5	CSVLTALSVETQYF
TRBV2	TRBJ1-1	CASRLMSVEAFF
TRBV19	TRBJ2-7	CASSEGGSYEQYF
TRBV18	TRBJ2-3	CASYKERRTDTQYF
TRBV9	TRBJ2-1	CASSVDSSSNEQFF
TRBV14	NA	CASSQEAISYEQYF
TRBV28	TRBJ1-4	CASSLSIGRVEKLFF
TRBV5-1	TRBJ2-3	CASSLALQLDTQYF
TRBV13	NA	CASSLVQGYEQYF
TRBV28	TRBJ1-4	CASSLRDRYEKLFF
TRBV28	TRBJ1-2	CASSPTGRPLYGYTF
TRBV16	TRBJ1-1	CASSQSFGRGNTEAFF
TRBV7-9	TRBJ1-4	CSSSLAASGYGKLFF
TRBV30	TRBJ2-7	CAWSVQGEEQYF
TRBV9	TRBJ2-3	CASSTLGTDTQYF
TRBV28	TRBJ2-7	CASSLIGVSYEQYF